This is a list of T cell receptor beta chains from one sample in a study of identical twins. Each CDR3 protein gets one entry after TCRdb re-called the 5' RACE reads with MiXCR. The sample has about 240,000 distinct CDR3 sequences, roughly a tenth seen once. The specimen was memory T cells sorted from blood. All receptors derive from a man aged 50 to 59 in good health. Each CDR3 is given with its conserved first and last residue. Each record gives: D gene, clone size, V gene, J gene, CDR3 length, CDR3 protein. A D gene is named only where the DNA matches it firmly. Rows give clone size only sometimes, using once, few, many, or a class for an expanded clone.

d_gene: NA
abundance: NA
v_gene: TRBV4-3
j_gene: TRBJ2-6
len: 15
CDR3aa: CASKSSASGANVLTF

d_gene: NA
abundance: NA
v_gene: TRBV6-1
j_gene: TRBJ1-1
len: 13
CDR3aa: CASSEARGTEAFF

d_gene: NA
abundance: NA
v_gene: TRBV18
j_gene: TRBJ1-2
len: 13
CDR3aa: CASSPARLRGYTF

d_gene: NA
abundance: few
v_gene: TRBV6-2/TRBV6-3
j_gene: TRBJ1-1
len: 12
CDR3aa: CASSNFRLRAFF

d_gene: NA
abundance: few
v_gene: TRBV7-6
j_gene: TRBJ1-3
len: 14
CDR3aa: CASSLAGVGNTIYF

d_gene: NA
abundance: NA
v_gene: TRBV7-8
j_gene: TRBJ1-1
len: 13
CDR3aa: CASSLNREAEAFF

d_gene: NA
abundance: NA
v_gene: TRBV6-2/TRBV6-3
j_gene: TRBJ2-3
len: 15
CDR3aa: CASRPGRYSTDTQYF

d_gene: NA
abundance: many
v_gene: TRBV15
j_gene: TRBJ2-7
len: 14
CDR3aa: CATSRAGASYEQYF

d_gene: NA
abundance: many
v_gene: TRBV5-1
j_gene: TRBJ1-1
len: 15
CDR3aa: CASSSGTRMNTEAFF

d_gene: NA
abundance: few
v_gene: TRBV7-7
j_gene: TRBJ2-5
len: 14
CDR3aa: CASSLGSHQETQYF

d_gene: NA
abundance: many
v_gene: TRBV5-1
j_gene: TRBJ2-7
len: 13
CDR3aa: CASSLEGQGEQYF